Described below is a single T cell receptor beta chain sequence and its context. Its target is not known. The sample comes from a study of OX40 agonist ivuxolimab in advanced cancers. About the research overall: A partial response was reached by three patients: one with hepatocellular carcinoma and two with cutaneous melanoma.

CDR1 is SGHVS and CDR2 is FQNEAQ in the germline V gene. This CDR3 has 15 residues. V was trimmed by 10 bases and J by 1 base, leaving 18 bases between them. Baseline was the first blood sampling point, followed by cycle 4 day 1 and cycle 7 day 1. Profiling relied on immunoSEQ multiplex PCR, and the TCRdb table lists in-frame clones only, not all of them. The table lists over 55,000 clones, around 94% of them singletons. Study-level results: The average count of expanded clones was higher among CD8+ T cells than among CD4+.

Specimen: CD4+ or CD8+ T cells sorted from blood, collected in a trial of the OX40 agonist ivuxolimab. This clonotype was obtained from an adult with an advanced solid tumor such as melanoma, head and neck, liver or kidney cancer. The chain joins TRBV7-8 to TRBJ2-3; no clear D gene. Written as DNA, the CDR3 is TGTGCCACCCAAGGTGGCCTACCTGGCACAGATACGCAGTATTTT. As protein: CATQGGLPGTDTQYF.